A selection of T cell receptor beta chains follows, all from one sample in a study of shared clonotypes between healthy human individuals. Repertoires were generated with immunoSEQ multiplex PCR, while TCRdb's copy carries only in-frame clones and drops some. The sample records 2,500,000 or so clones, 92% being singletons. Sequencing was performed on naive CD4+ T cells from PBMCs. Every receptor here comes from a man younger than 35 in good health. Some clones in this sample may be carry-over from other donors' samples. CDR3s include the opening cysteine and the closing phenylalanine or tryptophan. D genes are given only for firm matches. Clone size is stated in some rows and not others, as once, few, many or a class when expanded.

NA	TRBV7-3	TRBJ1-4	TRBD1	TGTGCCAGCAGCTTATTCGGGACAGACCCTTCCAAGGGAACTAATGAAAAACTGTTTTTT	CASSLFGTDPSKGTNEKLFF
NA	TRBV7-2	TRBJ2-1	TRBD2	TGTGCCAGCAGCTTAGAAGGGACTAGCGTTTACAATGAGCAGTTCTTC	CASSLEGTSVYNEQFF
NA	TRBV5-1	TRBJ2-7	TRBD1	TGCGCCAGCAGCCCGGGGACAGGGGGTTATGACGAGCAGTACTTC	CASSPGTGGYDEQYF
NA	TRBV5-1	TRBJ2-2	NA	TGCGCCAGCAGCTCCATGGGGAACACCGGGGAGCTGTTTTTT	CASSSMGNTGELFF
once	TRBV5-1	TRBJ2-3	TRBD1	TGCGCCAGCAGCTTGTTTGGACAGGGGAGCACAGATACGCAGTATTTT	CASSLFGQGSTDTQYF
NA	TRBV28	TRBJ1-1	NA	TGTGCCAGCAGTTTCGGGCCAGTGAACACTGAAGCTTTCTTT	CASSFGPVNTEAFF
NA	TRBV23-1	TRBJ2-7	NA	TGCGCCAGCAGTCATAATAGATACGAGCAGTACTTC	CASSHNRYEQYF
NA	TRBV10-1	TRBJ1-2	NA	TGCGCCAGCAGTGAGTCGCGGGGGCGAGGCTACACCTTC	CASSESRGRGYTF
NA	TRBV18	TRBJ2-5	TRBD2	TGTGCCAGCTCACCAGGGGGGGAAGAGACCCAGTACTTC	CASSPGGEETQYF
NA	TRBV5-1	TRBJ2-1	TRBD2	TGCGCCAGCAGCTCCCAGCGGGACTTTTACAATGAGCAGTTCTTC	CASSSQRDFYNEQFF
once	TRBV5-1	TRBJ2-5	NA	TGCGCCAGCCGCGGAGGTAGGGATCTCGGAGAGACCCAGTACTTC	CASRGGRDLGETQYF
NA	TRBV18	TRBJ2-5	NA	TGTGCCAGCTCACCACGGGTTGGGGAGACCCAGTACTTC	CASSPRVGETQYF
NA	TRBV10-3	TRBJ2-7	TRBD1	TGTGCCATCACGACAGGGGGTGGTGAGCAGTACTTC	CAITTGGGEQYF
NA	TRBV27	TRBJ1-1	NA	TGTGCCAGCAGTTTAACCGGCAGAACGAACACTGAAGCTTTCTTT	CASSLTGRTNTEAFF
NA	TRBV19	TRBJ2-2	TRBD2	TGTGCCAGTAGTATATTGGGACTAGCGGAGTGGTTTACGAAGACCGGGGAGCTGTTTTTT	CASSILGLAEWFTKTGELFF
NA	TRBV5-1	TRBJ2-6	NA	TGCGCCAGCAGCTTGGGGCCGTTCGGGGCCAACGTCCTGACTTTC	CASSLGPFGANVLTF
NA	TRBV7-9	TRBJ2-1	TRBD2	TGTGCCAGCAGCTTGGGAGCGGGAGCCTTATGGAATGAGCAGTTCTTC	CASSLGAGALWNEQFF
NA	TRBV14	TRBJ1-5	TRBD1	TGTGCCAGCAGCCCGACAGGGAATCAGCCCCAGCATTTT	CASSPTGNQPQHF
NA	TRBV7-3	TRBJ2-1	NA	TGTGCCAGCAGCTTAATCGCCCAGCGGAATGAGCAGTTCTTC	CASSLIAQRNEQFF
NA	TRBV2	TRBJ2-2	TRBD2	TGTGCCAGCCAGACTAGCGGGGGCGGGGAGCTGTTTTTT	CASQTSGGGELFF
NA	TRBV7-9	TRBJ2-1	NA	TGTGCCAGCAGCTTAGTATGGGGGGGCCAGGTTTTCTTC	CASSLVWGGQVFF
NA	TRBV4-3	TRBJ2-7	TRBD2	TGCGCCAGCAGCCAAGTTGGCGGGAGGGTCTACGAGCAGTACTTC	CASSQVGGRVYEQYF
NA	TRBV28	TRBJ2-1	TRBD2	TGTGCCAGCAGTCCTAGCGGGAGGGTTTCCTACAATGAGCAGTTCTTC	CASSPSGRVSYNEQFF
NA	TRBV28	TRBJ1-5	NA	TGTGCCACCGACCGGGGAAATAGCAATCAGCCCCAGCATTTT	CATDRGNSNQPQHF
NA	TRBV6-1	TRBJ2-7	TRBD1	TGTGCCAGCAGTGAGAAAGGGACAGGGAAACCCTACGAGCAGTACTTC	CASSEKGTGKPYEQYF
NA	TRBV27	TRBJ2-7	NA	TGTGCCAGCAGTCCCGGGGCTAGCGTGACCTACGAGCAGTACTTC	CASSPGASVTYEQYF
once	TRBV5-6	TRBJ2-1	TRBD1	TGTGCCAGCAGCCAGCAGGGACAGGGTGACTACAATGAGCAGTTCTTC	CASSQQGQGDYNEQFF
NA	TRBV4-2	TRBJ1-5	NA	TGTGCCAGCAGCCCCGCGGAGGGGGTCAATCAGCCCCAGCATTTT	CASSPAEGVNQPQHF